Below are 5 T cell receptor beta chains sequenced from a single sample in a study of CD8+ T cells in alopecia areata. TCR sequencing used cDNA made by reverse transcription of extracted RNA. Produced via immunoSEQ multiplex PCR; TCRdb's table is partial and in-frame only. The profile shows 180,000 or so clones, around 63% of them singletons. The sequencing here drew on CD4+ T cells sorted from blood, taken at week 0. These receptors all come from a human donor with alopecia areata.

The chain combines TRBV6-5 with TRBJ1-2; 7 positions match TRBD1. Germline V gene lookup returns CDR1 MNHEY and CDR2 SVGAGI. The CDR3 covers 13 residues. Trimming took 4 bases from V and 4 from J; bases not matched to a gene: 3. The CDR3 bases are TGTGCCAGCAGTTGGGACAGAACCTATGGCTACACCTTC. As protein: CASSWDRTYGYTF.

V and J are TRBV18 and TRBJ2-5; 9 bases map to TRBD1. The CDR3 runs 15 residues. Germline V gene data show CDR1 as KGHSH and CDR2 as LQKENI. Germline trimming cut 2 bases from V and 9 bases from J; bases unmatched to any gene: 10. The CDR3 region is CASSPGTGPAIAQYF. The CDR3 DNA sequence: TGTGCCAGCTCACCAGGGACAGGGCCCGCTATCGCCCAGTACTTC.

This clone occurred a few times. The chain uses TRBV29-1 and TRBJ1-2; tentatively, D is TRBD1 (5 bases). CDR1 SQVTM and CDR2 ANQGSEA come from the germline V gene. The CDR3 spans 12 residues. The ends were cut back, 6 bases at V and 7 bases at J, with 15 bases in the middle. The CDR3 DNA reads as TGCAGCGTAAGGGGCCTTGGGGTTGGCTACACCTTC. It specifies CSVRGLGVGYTF.

The V and J genes are TRBV4-2 and TRBJ1-1, with D maybe TRBD1 (5 bases). Germline V gene sequence: CDR1 LGHNA, CDR2 YNFKEQ. V lost 7 bases and J lost 5, with 23 bases in between. The CDR3 loop spans 16 amino acids. CDR3 sequence: CASKSLSGSWGTEAFF. The DNA for the CDR3 is TGTGCCAGCAAGTCCTTATCGGGCTCGTGGGGGACTGAAGCTTTCTTT.

This clone was seen only once. V is TRBV15 and J is TRBJ2-2; a possible D gene is TRBD2 (7 bases). The germline gives CDR1 LNHNV, CDR2 YYDKDF (reference sequence). V was cut by 4 bases and J by 7 bases, with 13 bases left in between. This CDR3 region has 14 residues. CDR3 DNA: TGTGCCACCAGCATTCGGGGGGCCCGCGGGGAGCTGTTTTTT. Residues: CATSIRGARGELFF.